This T cell receptor (beta chain) stems from a study of shared clonotypes between healthy human individuals. Repertoires were generated with immunoSEQ multiplex PCR, while TCRdb's copy carries only in-frame clones and drops some. This table holds 2 million to 3 million clones, roughly 93% found once. The CDR3 has 13 residues. After removal of 1 base from V and 8 bases from J, the junction contained 2 bases not matched to a gene. Germline CDR1 reads LGHNA; CDR2 reads YNFKEQ. The V gene is TRBV4-2, the J gene TRBJ2-1, with 7 bases aligning to TRBD2. Material for sequencing was naive CD4+ T cells from PBMCs. The subset was: CD45RA+ positively selected. The clonotype originates from a man between 18 and 35 years old in good health. Some clones in this sample may be carry-over from other donors' samples. DNA of the CDR3: TGTGCCAGCAGCCAAGGGCGGGAGTATGAGCAGTTCTTC. Protein sequence: CASSQGREYEQFF.